The 9 T cell receptor beta chains listed next were all sequenced from one sample in a study of blood T cell repertoires in COVID-19. Clones were read by immunoSEQ multiplex PCR, and TCRdb kept only the in-frame ones, dropping some. The sample has about 92,000 clones; about 90% are singletons. The sample was peripheral blood. The receptors come from a human donor with active COVID-19. The donor label of this sample is uncertain.

V usage is TRBV7-9 and J usage is TRBJ1-5, with D uncertain. This CDR3 is 13 amino acids long. V gave up 2 bases and J gave up 6 bases, with 8 bases separating them. Germline V gene sequence: CDR1 SEHNR, CDR2 FQNEAQ (reference sequence). The CDR3 DNA sequence: TGTGCCAGCAGCTTATCTGAGAGTCAGCCCCAGCATTTT. This translates into CASSLSESQPQHF.

This rearrangement joins TRBV7-8 to TRBJ2-7, with TRBD2 matching 8 bases. This CDR3 has 16 amino acids. Germline CDR1 and CDR2: SGHVS and FQNEAQ. V dropped 2 bases and J dropped 2; count of bases not matched to a gene: 8. Here the CDR3 reads CASSLRAGGETYEQYF. CDR3 nucleotides: TGTGCCAGCAGCTTACGAGCCGGGGGGGAAACCTACGAGCAGTACTTC.

The V and J genes are TRBV25-1 and TRBJ1-5, with 8 bases aligning to TRBD1. Germline CDR1 is MGHDK and CDR2 is SYGVNS. Germline trimming cut 1 base from V and 6 bases from J; bases unmatched to any gene: 11. This CDR3 is 17 amino acids long. As DNA, the CDR3 is TGTGCCAGCAGTGAATGCCTCCGGGACAGGTGGGGTCAGCCCCAGCATTTT. This encodes CASSECLRDRWGQPQHF.

This chain uses TRBV10-1 with TRBJ2-5, with TRBD2 identical over 7 bases. Trimming took 4 bases from V and 2 from J; bases not matched to a gene: 4. The CDR3 has 14 amino acids. Germline loops: CDR1 WNHNN, CDR2 SYGVQD (reference sequence). The CDR3 region has the DNA TGCGCCAGCAGTGCGGGGGGACCGCAAGAGACCCAGTACTTC. Its translation: CASSAGGPQETQYF.

The chain combines TRBV7-8 with TRBJ1-5; no reliable D call. Germline CDR1 SGHVS, CDR2 FQNEAQ. V was cut by 5 bases and J by 4 bases, with 15 bases left in between. The CDR3 extends over 15 amino acids. The CDR3 is CASSPMGRLNQPQHF. In DNA form, the CDR3 reads TGTGCCAGCAGCCCTATGGGCAGGCTTAATCAGCCCCAGCATTTT.

V usage is TRBV7-2 and J usage is TRBJ2-7, with D possibly TRBD2 on 7 matching bases. Trimming took off 5 bases at V and 3 bases at J, with 17 bases between the two ends. CDR1 is SGHTA and CDR2 is FQGNSA in the germline V gene. This CDR3 contains 15 residues. The CDR3 here is CASSIGGRANYEQYF. The CDR3 region has the DNA TGTGCCAGCAGCATCGGGGGGCGAGCGAACTACGAGCAGTACTTC.

The chain carries TRBV6-1 and TRBJ1-6, with D perhaps TRBD1 (5 bases). The germline V and J ends were trimmed by 1 base and 8 bases, with 21 bases remaining between them. CDR3 length: 18 residues. The germline V gene has CDR1 MNHNS and CDR2 SASEGT. CDR3 sequence: CASSEDLAGTSADSPLHF. The CDR3 DNA is TGTGCCAGCAGTGAAGATCTGGCAGGGACTTCTGCGGATTCACCCCTCCACTTT.

CDR3: CASSPLGAGGRGEQFF. For the CDR3, the DNA is TGTGCCAGCAGCCCCTTGGGAGCGGGGGGTCGGGGGGAGCAGTTCTTC. The gene calls are TRBV11-2 and TRBJ2-1; TRBD2 matches at 9 bases. Germline CDR1 reads SGHAT; CDR2 reads FQNNGV. The CDR3 contains 16 residues. With V trimmed by 5 bases and J by 10 bases, 15 bases remained unmatched.

The J gene is TRBJ2-4, the V gene TRBV19; D perhaps matches TRBD2 (5 bases). Germline loops: CDR1 LNHDA, CDR2 SQIVND (reference sequence). V lost 7 bases and J lost 7, with 11 bases in between. This CDR3 has 12 residues. The CDR3 reads CASIGPGNIQYF. DNA of the CDR3: TGTGCCAGTATAGGTCCGGGGAACATTCAGTACTTC.